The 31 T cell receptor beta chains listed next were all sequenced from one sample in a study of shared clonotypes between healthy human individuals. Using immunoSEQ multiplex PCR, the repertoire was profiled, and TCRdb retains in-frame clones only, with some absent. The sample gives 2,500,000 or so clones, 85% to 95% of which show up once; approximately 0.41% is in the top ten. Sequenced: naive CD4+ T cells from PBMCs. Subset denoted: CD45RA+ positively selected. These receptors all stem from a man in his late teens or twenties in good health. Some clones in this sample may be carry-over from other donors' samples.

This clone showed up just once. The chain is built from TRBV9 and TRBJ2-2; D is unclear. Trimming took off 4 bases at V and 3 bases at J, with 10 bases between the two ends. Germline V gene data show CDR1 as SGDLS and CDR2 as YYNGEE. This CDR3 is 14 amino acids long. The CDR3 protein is CASSPRADTGELFF. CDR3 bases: TGTGCCAGCAGCCCCCGGGCGGACACCGGGGAGCTGTTTTTT.

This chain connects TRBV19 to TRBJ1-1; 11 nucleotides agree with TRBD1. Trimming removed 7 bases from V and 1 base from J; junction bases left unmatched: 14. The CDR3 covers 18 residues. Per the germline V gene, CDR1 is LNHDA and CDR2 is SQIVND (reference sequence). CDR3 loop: CASKYEDRGRFANTEAFF. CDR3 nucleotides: TGTGCCAGTAAGTATGAGGACAGGGGGCGGTTTGCGAACACTGAAGCTTTCTTT.

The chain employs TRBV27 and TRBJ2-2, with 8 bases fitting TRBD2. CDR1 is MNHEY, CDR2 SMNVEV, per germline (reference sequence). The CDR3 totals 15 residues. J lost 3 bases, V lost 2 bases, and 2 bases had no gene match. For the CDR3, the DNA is TGTGCCAGCAGTTTAGGCGGGAGGTACACCGGGGAGCTGTTTTTT. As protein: CASSLGGRYTGELFF.

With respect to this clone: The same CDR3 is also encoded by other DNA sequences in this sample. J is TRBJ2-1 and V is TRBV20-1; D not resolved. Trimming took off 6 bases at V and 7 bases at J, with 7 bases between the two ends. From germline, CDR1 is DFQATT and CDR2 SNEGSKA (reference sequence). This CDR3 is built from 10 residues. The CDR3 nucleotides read TGCAGTGCGAAGAGGAATGAGCAGTTCTTC. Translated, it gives CSAKRNEQFF.

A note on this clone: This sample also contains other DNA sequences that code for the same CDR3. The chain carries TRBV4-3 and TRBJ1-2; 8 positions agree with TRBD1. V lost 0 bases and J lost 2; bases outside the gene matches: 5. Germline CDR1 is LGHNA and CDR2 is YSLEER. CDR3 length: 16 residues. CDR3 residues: CASSQEGQGANYGYTF. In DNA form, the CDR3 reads TGCGCCAGCAGCCAAGAAGGGCAGGGGGCGAACTATGGCTACACCTTC.

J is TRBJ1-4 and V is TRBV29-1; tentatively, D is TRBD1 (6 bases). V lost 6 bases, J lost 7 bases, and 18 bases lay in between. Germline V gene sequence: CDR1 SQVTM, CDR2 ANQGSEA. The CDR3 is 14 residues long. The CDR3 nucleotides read TGCAGCGTCCGCCCGAACAGGGCGGGTGAAAAACTGTTTTTT. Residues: CSVRPNRAGEKLFF.

As DNA, the CDR3 is TGTGCCAGCAGCTCCGTGGAGACCCAGTACTTC. Translating it yields CASSSVETQYF. The chain uses TRBV5-6 and TRBJ2-5; D gene uncertain. Germline V lookup: CDR1 SGHDT, CDR2 YYEEEE. CDR3 length: 11 residues. The V and J ends lost 3 bases and 5 bases respectively, with 5 bases between them.

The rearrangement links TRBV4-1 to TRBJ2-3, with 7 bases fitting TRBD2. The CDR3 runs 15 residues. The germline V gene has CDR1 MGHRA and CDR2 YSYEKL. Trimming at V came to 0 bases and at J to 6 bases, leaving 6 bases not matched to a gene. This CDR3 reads CASSQDRGRADTQYF. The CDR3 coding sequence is TGCGCCAGCAGCCAAGATCGAGGGAGGGCCGATACGCAGTATTTT.

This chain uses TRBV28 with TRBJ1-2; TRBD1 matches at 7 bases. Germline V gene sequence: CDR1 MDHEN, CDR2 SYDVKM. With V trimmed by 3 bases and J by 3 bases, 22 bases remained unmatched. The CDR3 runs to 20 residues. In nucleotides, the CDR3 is TGTGCCAGCAGTTTTACCCAGGGGGTGAAATCAACGGTGGCTCACTATGGCTACACCTTC. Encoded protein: CASSFTQGVKSTVAHYGYTF.

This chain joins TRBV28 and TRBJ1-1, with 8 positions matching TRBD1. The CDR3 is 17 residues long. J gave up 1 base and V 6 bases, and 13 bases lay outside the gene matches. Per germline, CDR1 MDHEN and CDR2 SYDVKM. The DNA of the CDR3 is TGTGCCAGCAGCTCCCTCGGACAGGGAGGGCAGAACACTGAAGCTTTCTTT. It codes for CASSSLGQGGQNTEAFF. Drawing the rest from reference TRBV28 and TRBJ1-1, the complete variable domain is DVKVTQSSRYLVKRTGEKVFLECVQDMDHENMFWYRQDPGLGLRLIYFSYDVKMKEKGDIPEGYSVSREKKERFSLILESASTNQTSMYLCASSSLGQGGQNTEAFFGQGTRLTVV.

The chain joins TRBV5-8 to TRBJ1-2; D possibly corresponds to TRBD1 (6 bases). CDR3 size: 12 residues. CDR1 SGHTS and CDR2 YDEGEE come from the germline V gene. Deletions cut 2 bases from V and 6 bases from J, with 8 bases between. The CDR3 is CASSLQGDGYTF. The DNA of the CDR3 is TGTGCCAGCAGCTTACAGGGTGATGGCTACACCTTC.

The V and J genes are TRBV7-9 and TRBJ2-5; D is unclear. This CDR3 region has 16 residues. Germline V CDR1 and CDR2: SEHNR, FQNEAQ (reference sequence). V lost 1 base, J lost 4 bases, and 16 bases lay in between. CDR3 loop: CASSLEGTSWGETQYF. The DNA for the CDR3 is TGTGCCAGCAGCTTAGAAGGAACCTCCTGGGGAGAGACCCAGTACTTC.

The CDR3 is CASSLDRGGAWSSYNEQFF. The CDR3 nucleotides read TGTGCCAGCAGCTTAGATCGGGGGGGAGCTTGGAGCTCCTACAATGAGCAGTTCTTC. The rearrangement joins TRBV11-2 to TRBJ2-1; 8 bases are shared with TRBD2. CDR3 length: 19 amino acids. With 0 bases clipped from V and 0 bases from J, the junction kept 10 bases outside the gene matches. Per the germline V gene, CDR1 is SGHAT and CDR2 is FQNNGV.

CDR3 region: CASSNRRSEVNTGELFF. In nucleotides, the CDR3 is TGTGCCAGCAGCAATAGGAGGTCTGAGGTGAACACCGGGGAGCTGTTTTTT. The J gene is TRBJ2-2, the V gene TRBV21-1; TRBD2 reflects the table's D call only, with no check against the DNA. TRBV21-1 is annotated as a pseudogene. This CDR3 has 17 amino acids.

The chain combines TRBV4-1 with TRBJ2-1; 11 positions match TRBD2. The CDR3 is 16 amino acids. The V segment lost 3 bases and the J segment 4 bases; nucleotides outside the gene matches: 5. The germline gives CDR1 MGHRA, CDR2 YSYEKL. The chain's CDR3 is CASSQASGRTYNEQFF. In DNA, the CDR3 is TGCGCCAGCAGCCAGGCTAGCGGGAGGACTTACAATGAGCAGTTCTTC.

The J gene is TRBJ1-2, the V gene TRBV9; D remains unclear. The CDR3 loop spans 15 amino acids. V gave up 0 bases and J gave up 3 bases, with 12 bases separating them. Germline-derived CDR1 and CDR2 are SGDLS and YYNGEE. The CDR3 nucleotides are TGTGCCAGCAGCGTAGGAGGCGGTGAGGACTATGGCTACACCTTC. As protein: CASSVGGGEDYGYTF.

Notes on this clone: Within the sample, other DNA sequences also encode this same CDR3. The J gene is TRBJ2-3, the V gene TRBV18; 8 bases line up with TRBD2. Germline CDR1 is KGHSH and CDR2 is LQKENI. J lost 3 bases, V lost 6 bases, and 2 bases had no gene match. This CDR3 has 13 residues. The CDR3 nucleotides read TGTGCCAGCTCGCCGGGGGGGACAGATACGCAGTATTTT. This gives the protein CASSPGGTDTQYF. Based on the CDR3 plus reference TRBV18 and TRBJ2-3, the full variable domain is NAGVMQNPRHLVRRRGQEARLRCSPMKGHSHVYWYRQLPEEGLKFMVYLQKENIIDESGMPKERFSAEFPKEGPSILRIQQVVRGDSAAYFCASSPGGTDTQYFGPGTRLTVL.

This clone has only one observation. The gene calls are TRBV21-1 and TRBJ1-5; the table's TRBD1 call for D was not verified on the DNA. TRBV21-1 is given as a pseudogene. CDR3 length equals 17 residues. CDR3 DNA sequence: TGTGCCAGCAGCAAAGGAGTGGGCAGGTCCCAACATCAGCCCCAGCATTTT. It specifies CASSKGVGRSQHQPQHF.

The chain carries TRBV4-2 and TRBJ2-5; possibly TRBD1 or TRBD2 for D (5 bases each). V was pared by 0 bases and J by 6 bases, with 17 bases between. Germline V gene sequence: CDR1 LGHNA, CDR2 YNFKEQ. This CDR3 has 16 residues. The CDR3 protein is CASSQDPAGSVKTQYF. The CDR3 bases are TGTGCCAGCAGCCAAGACCCTGCAGGGAGCGTAAAGACCCAGTACTTC.

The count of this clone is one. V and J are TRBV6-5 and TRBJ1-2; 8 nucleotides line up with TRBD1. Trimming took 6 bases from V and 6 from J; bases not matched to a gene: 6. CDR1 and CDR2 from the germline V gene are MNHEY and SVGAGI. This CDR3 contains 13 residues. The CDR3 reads CASRATGAHGYTF. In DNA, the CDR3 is TGTGCCAGCAGAGCGACAGGGGCCCATGGCTACACCTTC.

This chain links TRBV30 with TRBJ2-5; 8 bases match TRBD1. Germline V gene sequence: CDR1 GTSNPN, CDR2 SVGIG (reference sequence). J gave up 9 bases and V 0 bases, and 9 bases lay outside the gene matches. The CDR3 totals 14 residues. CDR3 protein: CAWSVQGAKKAQYF. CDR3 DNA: TGTGCCTGGAGTGTGCAGGGGGCGAAAAAGGCCCAGTACTTC. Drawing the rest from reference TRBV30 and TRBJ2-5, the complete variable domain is SQTIHQWPATLVQPVGSPLSLECTVEGTSNPNLYWYRQAAGRGLQLLFYSVGIGQISSEVPQNLSASRPQDRQFILSSKKLLLSDSGFYLCAWSVQGAKKAQYFGPGTRLLVL.

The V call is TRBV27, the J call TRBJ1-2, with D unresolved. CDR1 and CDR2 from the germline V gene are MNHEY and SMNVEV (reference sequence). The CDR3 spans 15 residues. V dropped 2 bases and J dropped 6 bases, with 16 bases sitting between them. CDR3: CASSLRRRQVHGYTF. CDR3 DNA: TGTGCCAGCAGTTTAAGGCGGCGACAAGTGCATGGCTACACCTTC.

As DNA, the CDR3 is TGTGCCAGCAAATCGTTTACGGGGACAGGTCACAATCAGCCCCAGCATTTT. Translation gives CASKSFTGTGHNQPQHF. The chain is built from TRBV28 and TRBJ1-5; TRBD1 aligns across 8 bases. The CDR3 is made up of 17 amino acids. Germline V gene lookup returns CDR1 MDHEN and CDR2 SYDVKM. V was pared by 7 bases and J by 3 bases, with 14 bases of the junction left unmatched.

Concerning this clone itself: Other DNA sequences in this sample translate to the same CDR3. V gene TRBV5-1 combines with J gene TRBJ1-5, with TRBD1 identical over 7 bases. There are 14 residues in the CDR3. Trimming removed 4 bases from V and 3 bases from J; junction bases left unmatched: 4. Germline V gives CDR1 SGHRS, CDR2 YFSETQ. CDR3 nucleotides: TGCGCCAGCAGCCCCGGGACAGTCAATCAGCCCCAGCATTTT. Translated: CASSPGTVNQPQHF.

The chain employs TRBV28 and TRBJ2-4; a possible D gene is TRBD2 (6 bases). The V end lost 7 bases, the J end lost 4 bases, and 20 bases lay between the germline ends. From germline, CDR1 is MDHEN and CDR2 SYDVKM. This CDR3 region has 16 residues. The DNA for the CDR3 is TGTGCCAGCATGGCGGGAACCTCCTTCCCTAAAAACATTCAGTACTTC. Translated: CASMAGTSFPKNIQYF.

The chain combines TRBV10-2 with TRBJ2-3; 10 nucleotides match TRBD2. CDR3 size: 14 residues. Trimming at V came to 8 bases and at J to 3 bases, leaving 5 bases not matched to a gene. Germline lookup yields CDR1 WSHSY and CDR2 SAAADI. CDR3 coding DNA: TGCGCCAGCGGGCAGACTAGCGGGACAGATACGCAGTATTTT. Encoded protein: CASGQTSGTDTQYF.

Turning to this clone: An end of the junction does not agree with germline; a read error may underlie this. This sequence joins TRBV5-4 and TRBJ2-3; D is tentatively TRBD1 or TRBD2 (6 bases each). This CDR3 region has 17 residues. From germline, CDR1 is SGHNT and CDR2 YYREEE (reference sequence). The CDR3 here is CASSQQTGTSFTDTQYF. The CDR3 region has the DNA TGCGCCAGCAGCCAACAAACAGGGACTTCCTTCACAGATACGCAGTATTTT.

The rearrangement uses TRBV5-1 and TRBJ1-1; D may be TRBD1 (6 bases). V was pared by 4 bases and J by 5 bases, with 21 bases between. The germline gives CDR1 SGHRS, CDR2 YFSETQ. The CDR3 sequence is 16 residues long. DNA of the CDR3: TGCGCCAGCAGCGGGGGCGTGGGCAGGGCGTATACTGAAGCTTTCTTT. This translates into CASSGGVGRAYTEAFF. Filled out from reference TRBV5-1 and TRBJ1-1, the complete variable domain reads KAGVTQTPRYLIKTRGQQVTLSCSPISGHRSVSWYQQTPGQGLQFLFEYFSETQRNKGNFPGRFSGRQFSNSRSEMNVSTLELGDSALYLCASSGGVGRAYTEAFFGQGTRLTVV.

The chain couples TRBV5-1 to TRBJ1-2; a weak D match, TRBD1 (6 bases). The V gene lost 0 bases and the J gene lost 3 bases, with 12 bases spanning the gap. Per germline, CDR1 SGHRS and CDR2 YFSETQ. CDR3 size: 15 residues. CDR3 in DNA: TGCGCCAGCAGCTTGGTTAGGGGGTCGGACTATGGCTACACCTTC. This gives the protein CASSLVRGSDYGYTF.

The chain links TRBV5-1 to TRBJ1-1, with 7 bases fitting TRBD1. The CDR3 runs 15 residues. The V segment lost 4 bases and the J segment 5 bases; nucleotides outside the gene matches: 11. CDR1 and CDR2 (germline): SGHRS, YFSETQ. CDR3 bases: TGCGCCAGCAGCCTAGGGGGCACAGGGATAACTGAAGCTTTCTTT. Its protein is CASSLGGTGITEAFF. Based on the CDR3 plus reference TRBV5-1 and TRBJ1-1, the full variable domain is KAGVTQTPRYLIKTRGQQVTLSCSPISGHRSVSWYQQTPGQGLQFLFEYFSETQRNKGNFPGRFSGRQFSNSRSEMNVSTLELGDSALYLCASSLGGTGITEAFFGQGTRLTVV.

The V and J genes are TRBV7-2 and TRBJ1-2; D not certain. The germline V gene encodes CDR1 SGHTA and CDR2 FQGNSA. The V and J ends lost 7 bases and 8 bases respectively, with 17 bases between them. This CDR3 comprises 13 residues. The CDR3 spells CASTSDGGRGYTF. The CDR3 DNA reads TGTGCCAGCACCTCCGATGGAGGGAGAGGCTACACCTTC.